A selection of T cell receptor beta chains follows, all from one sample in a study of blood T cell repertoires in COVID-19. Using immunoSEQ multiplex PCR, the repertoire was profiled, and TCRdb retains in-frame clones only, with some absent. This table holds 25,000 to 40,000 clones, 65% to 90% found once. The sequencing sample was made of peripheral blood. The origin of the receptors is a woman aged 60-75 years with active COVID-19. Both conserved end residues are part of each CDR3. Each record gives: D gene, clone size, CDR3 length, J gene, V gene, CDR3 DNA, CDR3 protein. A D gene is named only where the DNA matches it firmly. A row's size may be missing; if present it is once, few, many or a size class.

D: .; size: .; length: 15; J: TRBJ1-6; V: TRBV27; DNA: TGTGCCAGCAGTTTACTAACTGCGAGAGGTTCACCCCTCCACTTT; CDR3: CASSLLTARGSPLHF
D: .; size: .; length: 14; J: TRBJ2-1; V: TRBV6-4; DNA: TGTGCCAGCAGTGACCCGGACGGGGATTTGGGGTCGTTCTTC; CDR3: CASSDPDGDLGSFF
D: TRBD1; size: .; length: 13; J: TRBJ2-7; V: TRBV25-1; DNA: TGTGCCAGCAGTCAGGGGGCGGAGTACGAGCAGTACTTC; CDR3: CASSQGAEYEQYF
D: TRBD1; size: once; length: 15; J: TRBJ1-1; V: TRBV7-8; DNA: TGTGCCAGCAGCTTAGCGACAGGGGAGAACACTGAAGCTTTCTTT; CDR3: CASSLATGENTEAFF
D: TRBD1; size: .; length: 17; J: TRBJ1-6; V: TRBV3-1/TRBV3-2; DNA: TGTGCCAGCAGCCAAGATGTGGTCGCGCAGGGGGGTTCACCCCTCCACTTT; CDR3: CASSQDVVAQGGSPLHF
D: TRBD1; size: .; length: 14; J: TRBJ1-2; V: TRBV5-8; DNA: TGTGCCAGCAGCCGGGGACAGGAAGGCTATGGCTACACCTTC; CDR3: CASSRGQEGYGYTF
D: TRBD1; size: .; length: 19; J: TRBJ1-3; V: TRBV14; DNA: TGTGCCAGCAGCCAAGATCCCGCTCTGCAGGGGGCTTTTGGAAACACCATATATTTT; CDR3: CASSQDPALQGAFGNTIYF
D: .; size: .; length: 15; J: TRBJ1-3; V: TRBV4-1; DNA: TGCGCCAGCAGCCGAACTGGGAGCTCTGGAAACACCATATATTTT; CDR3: CASSRTGSSGNTIYF
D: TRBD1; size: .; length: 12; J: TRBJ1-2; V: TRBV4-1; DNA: TGCGCCAGCAGCCAAGGACAGGGTGACTACACCTTC; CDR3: CASSQGQGDYTF
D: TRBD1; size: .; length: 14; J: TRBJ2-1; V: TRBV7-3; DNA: TGTGCCAGCAGCCCGACAGGGCCCTACAATGAGCAGTTCTTC; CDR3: CASSPTGPYNEQFF
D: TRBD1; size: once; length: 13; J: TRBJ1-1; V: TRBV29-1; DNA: TGCAGCGTTGAAACCGGACAGGGAACCGAAGCTTTCTTT; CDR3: CSVETGQGTEAFF
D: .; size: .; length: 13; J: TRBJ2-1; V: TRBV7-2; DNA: TGTGCCAGCAGCCATCCAGGGTACGGAGAGCAGTTCTTC; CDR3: CASSHPGYGEQFF
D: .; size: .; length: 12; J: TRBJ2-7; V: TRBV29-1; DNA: TGCAGCGTTGAGTTGACAGTGAACGAGCAGTACTTC; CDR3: CSVELTVNEQYF
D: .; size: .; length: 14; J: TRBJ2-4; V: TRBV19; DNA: TGTGCCAGTAGCCAACCAGGGGACAAAAACATTCAGTACTTC; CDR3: CASSQPGDKNIQYF
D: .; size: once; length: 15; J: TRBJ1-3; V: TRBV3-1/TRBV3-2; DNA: TGTGCCAGCAGCCAAGAACTGAGGTCTGGAAACACCATATATTTT; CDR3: CASSQELRSGNTIYF
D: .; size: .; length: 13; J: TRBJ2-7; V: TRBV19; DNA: TGTGCCAGTAGTATCAATGGAGGTTACGAGCAGTACTTC; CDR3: CASSINGGYEQYF
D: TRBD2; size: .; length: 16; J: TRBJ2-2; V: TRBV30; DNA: TGTGCCTGGAGTACGGGACTAGCGGGGAGCACCGGGGAGCTGTTTTTT; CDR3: CAWSTGLAGSTGELFF
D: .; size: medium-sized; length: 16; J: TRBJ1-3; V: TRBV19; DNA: TGTGCCAGTAGTATCGCGACTTCGGTACGGGGAAACACCATATATTTT; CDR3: CASSIATSVRGNTIYF
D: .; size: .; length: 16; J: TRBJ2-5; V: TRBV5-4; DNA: TGTGCCAGCAGCTTCGGCTCTGGGGGGATTATGGAGACCCAGTACTTC; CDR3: CASSFGSGGIMETQYF
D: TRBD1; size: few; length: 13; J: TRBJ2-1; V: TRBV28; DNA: TGTGCCACCCATCCGGGACAGGGTGTGGAGGAGTTCTTC; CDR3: CATHPGQGVEEFF
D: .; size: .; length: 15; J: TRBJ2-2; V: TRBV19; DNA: TGTGCCAGTAGTGCCCCCCGGACAGCCACCGGGGAGCTGTTTTTT; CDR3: CASSAPRTATGELFF
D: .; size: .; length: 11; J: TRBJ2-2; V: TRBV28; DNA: TGTGCCAGCAGTTCTCCGGGGGAGCTGTTTTTT; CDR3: CASSSPGELFF
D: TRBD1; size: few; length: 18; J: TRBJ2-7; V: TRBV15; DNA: TGTGCCACCAGCCGGGACGAACCGGGACAGGGGAGATCCTACGAGCAGTACTTC; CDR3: CATSRDEPGQGRSYEQYF
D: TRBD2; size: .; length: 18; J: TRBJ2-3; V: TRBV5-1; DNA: TGCGCCAGCAGCCTGGTGGGGATAGTAGCGGGGCCAAAAGATACGCAGTATTTT; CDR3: CASSLVGIVAGPKDTQYF
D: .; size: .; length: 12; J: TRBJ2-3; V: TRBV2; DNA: TGTGCCAGCAGTGAAGCTTCTTATACGCAGTATTTT; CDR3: CASSEASYTQYF
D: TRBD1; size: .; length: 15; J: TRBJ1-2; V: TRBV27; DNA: TGTGCCAGCAGTTTATCAGGGACAGGGAACTATGGCTACACCTTC; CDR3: CASSLSGTGNYGYTF
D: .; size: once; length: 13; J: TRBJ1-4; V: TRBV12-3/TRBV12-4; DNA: TGTGCCAGCAGAAAATCCCGGACAGCAAAACTGTTTTTT; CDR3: CASRKSRTAKLFF
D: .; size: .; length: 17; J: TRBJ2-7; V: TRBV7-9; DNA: TGTGCCAGCAGCTTCCAAACTATATACGGGAAAGTAGACGAGCAGTACTTC; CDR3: CASSFQTIYGKVDEQYF
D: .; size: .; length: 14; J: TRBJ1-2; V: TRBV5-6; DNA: TGTGCCAGCAGCTTGAACAGGGCCAACTATGGCTACACCTTC; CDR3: CASSLNRANYGYTF
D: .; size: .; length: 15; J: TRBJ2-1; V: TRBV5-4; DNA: TGTGCCAGCAGCTTGGGGAGGCGGACCTACAATGAGCAGTTCTTC; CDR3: CASSLGRRTYNEQFF
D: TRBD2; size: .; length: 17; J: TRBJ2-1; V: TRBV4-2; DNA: TGTGCCAGCAGCCCCGGACTAGCGGGATCAAGCTACAATGAGCAGTTCTTC; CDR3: CASSPGLAGSSYNEQFF
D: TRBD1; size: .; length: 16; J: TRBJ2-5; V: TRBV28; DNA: TGTGCCAGCAGTTCCTGGACAGGGGGCACCCAAGAGACCCAGTACTTC; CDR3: CASSSWTGGTQETQYF
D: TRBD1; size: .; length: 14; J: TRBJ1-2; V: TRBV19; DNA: TGTGCCAGTAGTACCCACAGGGGCAACTATGGCTACACCTTC; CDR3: CASSTHRGNYGYTF
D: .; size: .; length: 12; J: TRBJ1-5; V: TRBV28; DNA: TGTGCCAGCAGTTTCGGGTATCAGCCCCAGCATTTT; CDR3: CASSFGYQPQHF
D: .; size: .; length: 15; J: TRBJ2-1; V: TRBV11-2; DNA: TGTGCCAGCAGCTTAAACGGGGATGCCTACAATGAGCAGTTCTTC; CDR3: CASSLNGDAYNEQFF
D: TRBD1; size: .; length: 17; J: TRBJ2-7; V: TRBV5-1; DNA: TGCGCCAGCAGCTTACCTCGGACAGGGAAGTTGACCTACGAGCAGTACTTC; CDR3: CASSLPRTGKLTYEQYF
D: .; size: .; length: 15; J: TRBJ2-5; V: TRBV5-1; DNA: TGCGCCAGCAGCCTGGGGGCTACCGGCCAAGAGACCCAGTACTTC; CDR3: CASSLGATGQETQYF
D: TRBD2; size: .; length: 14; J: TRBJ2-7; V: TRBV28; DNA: TGTGCCAGCTTGGCGGGAGGGAGCTCCTACGAGCAGTACTTC; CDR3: CASLAGGSSYEQYF
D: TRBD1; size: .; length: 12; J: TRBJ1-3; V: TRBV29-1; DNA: TGCAGCGTCTGGGACAGTGGAAACACCATATATTTT; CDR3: CSVWDSGNTIYF
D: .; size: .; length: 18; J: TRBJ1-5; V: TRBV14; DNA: TGTGCCAGCAGCCAAGAATTAGGACAGTCCTATAGCAATCAGCCCCAGCATTTT; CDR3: CASSQELGQSYSNQPQHF
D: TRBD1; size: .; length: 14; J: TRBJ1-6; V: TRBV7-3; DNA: TGTGCCAGCAGACCCGACAGGGGGGAGTCACCCCTCCACTTT; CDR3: CASRPDRGESPLHF
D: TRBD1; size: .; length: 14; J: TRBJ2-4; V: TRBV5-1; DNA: TGCGCCAGCAGCTTGGCCGGCAGGGGGAACATTCAGTACTTC; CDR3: CASSLAGRGNIQYF
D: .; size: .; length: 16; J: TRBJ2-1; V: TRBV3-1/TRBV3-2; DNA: TGTGCCAGCAGCCAAGAGGTTGCCAGCTCCTACAATGAGCAGTTCTTC; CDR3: CASSQEVASSYNEQFF
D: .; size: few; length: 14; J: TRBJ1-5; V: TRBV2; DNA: TGTGCCAGCACAAGGGGGAATAGCAATCAGCCCCAGCATTTT; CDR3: CASTRGNSNQPQHF
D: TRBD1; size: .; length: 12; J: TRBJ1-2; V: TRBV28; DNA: TGTGCCAGCAGAGAACAGGGGGGCGGCTACACCTTC; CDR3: CASREQGGGYTF
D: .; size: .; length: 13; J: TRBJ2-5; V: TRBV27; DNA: TGTGCCAGCAGTGAGGGGGGAGGGGGGACCCAGTACTTC; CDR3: CASSEGGGGTQYF
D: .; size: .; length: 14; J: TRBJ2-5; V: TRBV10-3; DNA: TGTGCCATCAGTGACTCAGGGGCCGGCGAGACCCAGTACTTC; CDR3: CAISDSGAGETQYF
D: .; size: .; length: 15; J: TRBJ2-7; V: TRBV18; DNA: TGTGCCAGCTCACCTGTAGACTTCTCAACCTACGAGCAGTACTTC; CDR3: CASSPVDFSTYEQYF